The TCR beta chain under discussion was sequenced for a study of cytomegalovirus exposure and HLA in healthy donors. Study details: Per a later analysis, the approximately 690 first-cohort and approximately 120 validation repertoires shared one platform.

Findings and limits, study-wide: The authors confirmed in vitro that a few CMV-associated chains were specific for CMV antigens. Rarity held for most TCR sequences, but there were some public TCRs that occurred in many donors.

Trimming took 5 bases from V and 13 from J, leaving 17 bases between them. Germline loops: CDR1 MRHNA, CDR2 SNTAGT. The CDR3 is 13 amino acids. In its sample, this clone was seen a few times. Its matching antigen is unknown. The table came from immunoSEQ multiplex PCR; TCRdb's copy has only in-frame clones and leaves some out. The table includes approximately 190,000 clones, 75% to 90% detected once. Specimen: PBMCs. The TCR sequence derives from a man aged 18 to 35 in good health and CMV-seropositive. V gene TRBV6-4 combines with J gene TRBJ2-2; D is unclear. CDR3 sequence: CASSQRVDTRLFF. CDR3 nucleotide sequence: TGTGCCAGCAGTCAACGGGTAGATACAAGGCTGTTTTTT.